One T cell receptor beta chain is described in this entry. Its antigen is currently unknown. The table came from immunoSEQ multiplex PCR; TCRdb's copy has only in-frame clones and leaves some out. The data hold under 50,000 clones, with under 90% observed a single time. These data originate in a study of graft-versus-host responses after intestinal transplantation. Across the study: Grafts that recipients had were multivisceral, liver-intestinal, or isolated intestinal transplants. The study, taken as a whole, reports: Those patients showing graft-donor T cell macrochimerism displayed high graft-versus-host to host-versus-graft clonal ratios in allografts.

Sequenced material: PBMCs, taken roughly 270 days after transplant. The receptor comes from a human patient who received an intestinal transplant, so some T cells may come from the graft donor.

CDR3 region: CASSYSGPGAMGYTF. The CDR3 DNA reads as TGTGCCAGCAGTTACTCCGGCCCAGGGGCTATGGGCTACACCTTC. The rearrangement joins TRBV6-5 to TRBJ1-2; tentative D call: TRBD1 (6 bases). CDR1 and CDR2 from the germline V gene are MNHEY and SVGAGI. The CDR3 is 15 residues long. V shed 0 bases and J shed 8 bases, with 16 bases lying between them.